Below are 12 T cell receptor beta chains sequenced from a single sample in a study of blood T cell repertoires in COVID-19. Assay used: immunoSEQ multiplex PCR; TCRdb lists only in-frame clones, some missing. The sample carries 200,000 to 250,000 clones, roughly 85% recorded once. Material for sequencing was PBMCs or T cells enriched from blood (not recorded which). All receptors derive from a woman aged 50 to 65 with acute COVID-19.

CDR3 DNA: TGTGCCAGCAGCCGGGGTACAGGGATGGTCGGCGATGGCTACACCTTC. This translates into CASSRGTGMVGDGYTF. This chain connects TRBV14 to TRBJ1-2, with D perhaps TRBD1 (6 bases). The CDR3 totals 16 residues. Germline V gene sequence: CDR1 SGHDN, CDR2 FVKESK. V shed 4 bases and J shed 6 bases, with 21 bases lying between them.

This chain joins TRBV7-8 and TRBJ2-1; D is possibly TRBD2 (5 bases). The CDR3 sequence is 18 residues long. CDR1 SGHVS and CDR2 FQNEAQ come from the germline V gene. Trimming cost V 4 bases and J 1 base, with 20 bases left between them. CDR3 residues: CASSSTPRGGRSYNEQFF. The CDR3 coding sequence is TGTGCCAGCAGCTCCACCCCCCGTGGAGGAAGGTCCTACAATGAGCAGTTCTTC.

The chain recombines TRBV5-6 with TRBJ2-7; D is possibly TRBD2 (7 bases). The germline CDR1 and CDR2 sequences are SGHDT and YYEEEE. Trimming removed 1 base from V and 9 bases from J, with 11 bases in between. CDR3 length: 12 amino acids. This CDR3 is CASSLRGAGQYF. CDR3 DNA sequence: TGTGCCAGCAGCTTGCGGGGGGCCGGGCAGTACTTC. The full variable domain, rest sourced from reference TRBV5-6 and TRBJ2-7, is DAGVTQSPTHLIKTRGQQVTLRCSPKSGHDTVSWYQQALGQGPQFIFQYYEEEERQRGNFPDRFSGHQFPNYSSELNVNALLLGDSALYLCASSLRGAGQYFGPGTRLTVT.

The rearrangement uses TRBV6-1 and TRBJ1-2, with D possibly matching TRBD1 (6 bases). Between the trimmed V and J ends, which lost 2 bases and 7 bases, there was a span of 11 bases. CDR3 length equals 13 residues. CDR1 and CDR2 from the germline V gene are MNHNS and SASEGT. The CDR3: CASSELGAIGYTF. The CDR3 region has the DNA TGTGCCAGCAGTGAACTGGGGGCAATTGGCTACACCTTC.

The chain is built from TRBV6-6 and TRBJ1-2, with a possible D match to TRBD1 (6 bases). Deletions cut 2 bases from V and 2 bases from J, with 9 bases between. The germline gives CDR1 MNHNY, CDR2 SVGAGI (reference sequence). The CDR3 spans 14 residues. The CDR3 DNA reads TGTGCCAGCAGTTACGACAGGAAGAACTATGGCTACACCTTC. Translating gives CASSYDRKNYGYTF.

V and J are TRBV6-6 and TRBJ2-5; TRBD2 might be the D (6 bases). V was shortened by 6 bases and J by 5 bases, with 7 bases between the two germline ends. CDR3 length: 11 residues. Germline V gene sequence: CDR1 MNHNY, CDR2 SVGAGI (reference sequence). The DNA of the CDR3 is TGTGCCAGCAGGCGGGATGAGACCCAGTACTTC. Translating it yields CASRRDETQYF.

This clone was detected a few times. The chain combines TRBV7-2 with TRBJ1-2, with D possibly TRBD1 on 6 matching bases. V gave up 6 bases and J gave up 7 bases, with 21 bases separating them. The CDR3 length is 15 residues. In germline, CDR1 is SGHTA, CDR2 FQGNSA. The CDR3 region has the DNA TGTGCCAGCAGTAACGCGTTTGGGGGGGCCGCTGGCTACACCTTC. Translation gives CASSNAFGGAAGYTF.

Written as DNA, the CDR3 is TGTGCCAGCAGCCAACGACAACGGCTTAATTCACCCCTCCACTTT. It translates to CASSQRQRLNSPLHF. The chain links TRBV7-2 to TRBJ1-6; D remains unclear. V was clipped by 5 bases and J by 6 bases, with 14 bases between them. This CDR3 spans 15 amino acids. CDR1 is SGHTA and CDR2 is FQGNSA in the germline V gene.

The chain links TRBV30 to TRBJ2-3; no clear D gene. The CDR3 spans 15 residues. The germline CDR1 and CDR2 sequences are GTSNPN and SVGIG (reference sequence). Trimming cost V 5 bases and J 0 bases, with 15 bases left between them. For the CDR3, the DNA is TGTGCCTGGGGGGTCCCGCTAACTAGCACAGATACGCAGTATTTT. This gives the protein CAWGVPLTSTDTQYF.

The chain joins TRBV5-1 to TRBJ1-4; no clear D. The germline gives CDR1 SGHRS, CDR2 YFSETQ. V was cut by 3 bases and J by 0 bases, with 9 bases left in between. The CDR3 runs 15 residues. CDR3 sequence: CASSSSGATNEKLFF. DNA for the CDR3: TGCGCCAGCAGCTCTTCAGGTGCAACTAATGAAAAACTGTTTTTT.

This chain links TRBV7-3 with TRBJ2-3; 9 bases match TRBD2. J lost 8 bases, V lost 5 bases, and 8 bases had no gene match. There are 14 residues in the CDR3. Germline V gene lookup returns CDR1 SGHTA and CDR2 FQGTGA. CDR3 DNA sequence: TGTGCCAGCAGCGAGACTAGCGGAGGGGGTACGCAGTATTTT. Translated, it gives CASSETSGGGTQYF.

This rearrangement joins TRBV7-9 to TRBJ1-1, with D possibly matching TRBD1 (5 bases). V dropped 3 bases and J dropped 11 bases, with 22 bases sitting between them. The CDR3 runs to 15 residues. In germline, CDR1 is SEHNR, CDR2 FQNEAQ (reference sequence). The CDR3 sequence is CASSFSGREGLGAFF. CDR3 nucleotide sequence: TGTGCCAGCAGCTTTTCAGGCAGGGAAGGGCTAGGGGCTTTCTTT.